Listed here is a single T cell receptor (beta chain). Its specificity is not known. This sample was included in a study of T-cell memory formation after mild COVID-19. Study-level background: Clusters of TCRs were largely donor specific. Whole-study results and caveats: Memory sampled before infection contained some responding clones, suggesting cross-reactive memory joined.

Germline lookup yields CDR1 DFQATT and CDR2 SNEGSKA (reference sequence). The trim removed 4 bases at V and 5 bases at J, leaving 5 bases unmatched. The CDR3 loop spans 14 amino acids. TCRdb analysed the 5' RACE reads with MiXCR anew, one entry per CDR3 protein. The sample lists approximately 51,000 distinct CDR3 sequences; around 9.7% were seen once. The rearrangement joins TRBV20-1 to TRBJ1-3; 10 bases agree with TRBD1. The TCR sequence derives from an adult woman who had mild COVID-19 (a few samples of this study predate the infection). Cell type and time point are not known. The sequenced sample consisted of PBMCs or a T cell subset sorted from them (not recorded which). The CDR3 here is CSATGTGARNTIYF. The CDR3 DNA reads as TGCAGTGCTACTGGGACAGGGGCCAGAAACACCATATATTTT.